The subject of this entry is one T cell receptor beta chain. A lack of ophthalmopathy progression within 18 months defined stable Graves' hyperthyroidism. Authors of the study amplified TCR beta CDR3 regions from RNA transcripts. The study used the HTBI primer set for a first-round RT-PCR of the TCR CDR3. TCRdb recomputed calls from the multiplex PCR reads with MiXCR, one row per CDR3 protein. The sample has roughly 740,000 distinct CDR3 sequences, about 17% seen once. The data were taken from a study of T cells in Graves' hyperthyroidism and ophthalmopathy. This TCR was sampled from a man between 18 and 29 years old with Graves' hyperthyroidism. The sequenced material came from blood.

The CDR3 is CASSLVAATNNSPLHF. CDR3 DNA sequence: TGTGCCAGCAGTTTGGTGGCAGCAACTAATAATTCACCCCTCCACTTT. The chain joins TRBV28 to TRBJ1-6; D ambiguous. The CDR3 runs to 16 residues. Germline CDR1 is MDHEN and CDR2 is SYDVKM. The V and J ends lost 3 bases and 5 bases respectively, with 14 bases between them.